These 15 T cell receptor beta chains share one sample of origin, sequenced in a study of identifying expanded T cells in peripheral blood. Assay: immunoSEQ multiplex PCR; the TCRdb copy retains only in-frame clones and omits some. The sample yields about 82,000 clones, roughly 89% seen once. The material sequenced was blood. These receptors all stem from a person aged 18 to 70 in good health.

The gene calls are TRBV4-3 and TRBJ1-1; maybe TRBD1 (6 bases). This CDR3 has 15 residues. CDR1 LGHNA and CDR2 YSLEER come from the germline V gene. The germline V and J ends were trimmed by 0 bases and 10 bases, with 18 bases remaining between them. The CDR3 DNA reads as TGCGCCAGCAGCCAAGATATTATCCCACAGGGCGTAGCTTTCTTT. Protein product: CASSQDIIPQGVAFF.

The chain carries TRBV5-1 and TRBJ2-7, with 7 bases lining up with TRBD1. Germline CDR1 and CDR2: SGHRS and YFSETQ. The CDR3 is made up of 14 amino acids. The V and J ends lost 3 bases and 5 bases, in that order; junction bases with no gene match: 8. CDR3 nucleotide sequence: TGCGCCAGCAGCTCGGGACAGCCTATCGACGAGCAGTACTTC. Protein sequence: CASSSGQPIDEQYF.

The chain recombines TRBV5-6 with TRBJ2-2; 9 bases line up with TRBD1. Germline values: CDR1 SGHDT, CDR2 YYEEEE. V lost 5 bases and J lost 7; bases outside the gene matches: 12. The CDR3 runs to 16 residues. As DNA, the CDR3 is TGTGCCAGCAGGCCTACAGGGGGCTATGGAAGCGGGGAGCTGTTTTTT. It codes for CASRPTGGYGSGELFF.

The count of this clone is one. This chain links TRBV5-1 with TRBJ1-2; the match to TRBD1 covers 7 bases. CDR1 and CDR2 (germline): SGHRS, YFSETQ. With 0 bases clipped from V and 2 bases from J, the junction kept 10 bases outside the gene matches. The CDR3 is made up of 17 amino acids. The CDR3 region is CASSLAAGGAPNYGYTF. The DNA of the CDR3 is TGCGCCAGCAGCTTGGCCGCAGGGGGGGCCCCCAACTATGGCTACACCTTC.

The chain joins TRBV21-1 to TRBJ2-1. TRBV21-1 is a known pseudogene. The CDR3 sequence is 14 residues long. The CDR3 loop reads CASSKTTDPNEQFF. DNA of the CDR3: TGTGCCAGCAGCAAAACGACGGACCCCAATGAGCAGTTCTTC.

The CDR3 region is CATRRDNELYGYTF. CDR3 DNA sequence: TGTGCCACGCGCCGGGACAACGAGCTCTATGGCTACACCTTC. The chain couples TRBV7-9 to TRBJ1-2; D perhaps matches TRBD1 (6 bases). Germline-derived CDR1 and CDR2 are SEHNR and FQNEAQ (reference sequence). Trimming took off 10 bases at V and 4 bases at J, with 19 bases between the two ends. This CDR3 has 14 amino acids.

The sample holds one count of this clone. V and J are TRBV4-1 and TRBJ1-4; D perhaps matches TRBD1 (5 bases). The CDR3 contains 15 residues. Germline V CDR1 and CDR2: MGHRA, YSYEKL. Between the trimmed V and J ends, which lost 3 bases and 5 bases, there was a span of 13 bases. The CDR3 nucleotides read TGCGCCAGCAGCCAGCTAGGGGTGGGGAATGAAAAACTGTTTTTT. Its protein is CASSQLGVGNEKLFF.

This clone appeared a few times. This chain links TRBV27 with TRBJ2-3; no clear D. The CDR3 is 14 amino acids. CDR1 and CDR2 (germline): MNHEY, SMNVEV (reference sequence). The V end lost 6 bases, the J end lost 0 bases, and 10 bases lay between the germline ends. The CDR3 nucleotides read TGTGCCAGCAGGGACGTCTTCAGCACAGATACGCAGTATTTT. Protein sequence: CASRDVFSTDTQYF.

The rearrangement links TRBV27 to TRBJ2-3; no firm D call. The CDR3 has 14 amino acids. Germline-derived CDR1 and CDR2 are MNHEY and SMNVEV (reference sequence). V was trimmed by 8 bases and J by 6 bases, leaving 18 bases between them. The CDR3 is CASGEAHPRDTQYF. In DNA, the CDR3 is TGTGCCAGCGGGGAAGCACATCCGCGGGATACGCAGTATTTT.

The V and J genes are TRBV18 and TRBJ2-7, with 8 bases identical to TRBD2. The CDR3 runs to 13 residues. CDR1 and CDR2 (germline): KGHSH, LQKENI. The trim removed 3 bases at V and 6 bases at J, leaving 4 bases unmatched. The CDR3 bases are TGTGCCAGCTCACCGATGACTAGCGCCGAGCAGTACTTC. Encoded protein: CASSPMTSAEQYF.

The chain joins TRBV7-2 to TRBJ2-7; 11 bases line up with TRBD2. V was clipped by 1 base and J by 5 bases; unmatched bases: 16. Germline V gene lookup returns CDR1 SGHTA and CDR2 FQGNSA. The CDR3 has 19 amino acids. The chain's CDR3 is CASSLVVGLASGRSNEQYF. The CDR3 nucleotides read TGTGCCAGCAGCTTAGTCGTCGGGTTGGCTAGCGGGAGGTCCAACGAGCAGTACTTC.

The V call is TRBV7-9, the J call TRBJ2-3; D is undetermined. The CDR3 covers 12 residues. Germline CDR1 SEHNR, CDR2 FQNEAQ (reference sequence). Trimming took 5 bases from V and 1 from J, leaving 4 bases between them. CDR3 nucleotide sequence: TGTGCCAGCAGCCCTGGCACAGATACGCAGTATTTT. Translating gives CASSPGTDTQYF.

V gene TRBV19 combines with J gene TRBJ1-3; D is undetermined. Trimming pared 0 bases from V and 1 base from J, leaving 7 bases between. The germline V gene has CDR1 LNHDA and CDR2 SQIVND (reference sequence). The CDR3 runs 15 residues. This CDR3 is CASSIDQVSGNTIYF. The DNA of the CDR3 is TGTGCCAGTAGTATAGATCAGGTTTCTGGAAACACCATATATTTT.

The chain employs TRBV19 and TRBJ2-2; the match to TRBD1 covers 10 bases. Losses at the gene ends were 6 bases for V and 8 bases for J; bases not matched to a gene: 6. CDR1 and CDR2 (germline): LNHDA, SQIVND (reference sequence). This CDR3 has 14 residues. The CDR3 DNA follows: TGTGCCAGTAGAAAGGGACAGGGGACGGGGGAGCTGTTTTTT. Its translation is CASRKGQGTGELFF.

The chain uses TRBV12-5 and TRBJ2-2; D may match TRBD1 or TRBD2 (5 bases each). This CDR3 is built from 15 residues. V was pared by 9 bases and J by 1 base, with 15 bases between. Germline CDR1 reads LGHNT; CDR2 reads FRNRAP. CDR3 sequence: CASRPGPENTGELFF. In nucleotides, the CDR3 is TGTGCTAGCCGCCCGGGACCCGAGAACACCGGGGAGCTGTTTTTT. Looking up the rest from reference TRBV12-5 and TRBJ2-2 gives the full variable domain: DARVTQTPRHKVTEMGQEVTMRCQPILGHNTVFWYRQTMMQGLELLAYFRNRAPLDDSGMPKDRFSAEMPDATLATLKIQPSEPRDSAVYFCASRPGPENTGELFFGEGSRLTVL.